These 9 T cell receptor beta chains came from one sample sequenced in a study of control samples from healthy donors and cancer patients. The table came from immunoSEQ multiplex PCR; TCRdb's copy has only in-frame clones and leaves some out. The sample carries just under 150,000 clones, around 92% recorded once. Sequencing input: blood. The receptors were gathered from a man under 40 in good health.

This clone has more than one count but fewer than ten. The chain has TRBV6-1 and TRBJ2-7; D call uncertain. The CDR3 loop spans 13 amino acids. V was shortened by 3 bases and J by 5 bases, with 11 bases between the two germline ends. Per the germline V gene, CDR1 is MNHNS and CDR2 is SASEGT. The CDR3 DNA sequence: TGTGCCAGCAGTGAGGGTCGGGTCCACGAGCAGTACTTC. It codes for CASSEGRVHEQYF.

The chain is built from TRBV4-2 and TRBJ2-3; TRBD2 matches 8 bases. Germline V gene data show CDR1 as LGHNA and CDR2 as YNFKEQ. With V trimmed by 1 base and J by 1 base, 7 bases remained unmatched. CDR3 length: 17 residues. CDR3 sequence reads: CASSQGQRGIGTDTQYF. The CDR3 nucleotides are TGTGCCAGCAGCCAAGGGCAGCGGGGGATAGGCACAGATACGCAGTATTTT.

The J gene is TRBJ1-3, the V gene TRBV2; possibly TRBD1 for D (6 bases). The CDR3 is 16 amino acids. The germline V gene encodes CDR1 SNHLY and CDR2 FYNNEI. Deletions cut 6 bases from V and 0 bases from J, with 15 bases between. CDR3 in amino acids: CASSLAGADSGNTIYF. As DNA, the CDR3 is TGTGCCAGCAGCCTGGCAGGGGCCGACTCTGGAAACACCATATATTTT.

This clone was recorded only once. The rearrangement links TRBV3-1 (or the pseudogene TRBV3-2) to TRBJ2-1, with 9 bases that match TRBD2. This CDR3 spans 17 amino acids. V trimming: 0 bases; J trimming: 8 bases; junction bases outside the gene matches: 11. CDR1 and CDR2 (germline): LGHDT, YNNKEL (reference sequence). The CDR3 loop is CASSQDWERGARDEQFF. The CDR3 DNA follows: TGTGCCAGCAGCCAAGATTGGGAGCGGGGGGCCAGGGATGAGCAGTTCTTC.

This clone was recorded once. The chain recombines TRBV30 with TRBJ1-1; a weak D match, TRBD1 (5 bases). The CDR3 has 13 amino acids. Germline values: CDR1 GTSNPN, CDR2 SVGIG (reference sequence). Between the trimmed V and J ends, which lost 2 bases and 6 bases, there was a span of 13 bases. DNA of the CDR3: TGTGCCTGGAGTAGAGGGGCTTACGCTGAAGCTTTCTTT. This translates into CAWSRGAYAEAFF.

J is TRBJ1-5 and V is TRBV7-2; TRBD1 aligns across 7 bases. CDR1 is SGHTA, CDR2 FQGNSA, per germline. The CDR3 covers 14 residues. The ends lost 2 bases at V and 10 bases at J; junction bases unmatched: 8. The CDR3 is CASSLKQGLFPQHF. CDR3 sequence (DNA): TGTGCCAGCAGCTTAAAACAGGGGTTATTTCCCCAGCATTTT.

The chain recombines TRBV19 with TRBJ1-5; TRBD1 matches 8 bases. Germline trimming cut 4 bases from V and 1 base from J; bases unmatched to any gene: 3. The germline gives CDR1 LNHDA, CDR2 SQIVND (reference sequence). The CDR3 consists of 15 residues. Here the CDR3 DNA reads TGTGCCAGTAGTACCACAGGGGGGAGCAATCAGCCCCAGCATTTT. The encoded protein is CASSTTGGSNQPQHF.

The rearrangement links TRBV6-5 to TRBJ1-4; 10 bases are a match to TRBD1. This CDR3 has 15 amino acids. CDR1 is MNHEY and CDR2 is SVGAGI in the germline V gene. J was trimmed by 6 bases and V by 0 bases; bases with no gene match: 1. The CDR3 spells CASSYSGTGDEKLFF. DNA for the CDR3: TGTGCCAGCAGTTACTCCGGGACAGGGGATGAAAAACTGTTTTTT.

The CDR3 region has the DNA TGTGCCAGCAGTGAAAGAGACAGGGGATCCTCTGGGGCCAACGTCCTGACTTTC. It translates to CASSERDRGSSGANVLTF. V is TRBV6-1 and J is TRBJ2-6, with 8 bases lining up with TRBD1. This CDR3 spans 18 amino acids. Germline trimming cut 2 bases from V and 0 bases from J; bases unmatched to any gene: 6. Germline V lookup: CDR1 MNHNS, CDR2 SASEGT.